This TCR beta chain appears in the sequencing data of a study of PD-1 blockade in classical Hodgkin lymphoma. Study observations and caveats: Any patient who commenced nivolumab under 1 year after ASCT was excluded. Relative to healthy donors, newly diagnosed patients reportedly had lower baseline TCR diversity, which was reported as lower still in relapsed/refractory patients. Nothing has yet pinned down what causes the repertoire differences, possibly disease activity or prior therapy. Baseline diversity was lower in partial responders and progressors than complete responders.

Details on this clone: Its specificity is unknown.

With 7 bases removed from V and 0 bases from J, the gap between germline ends came to 13 bases. This CDR3 is built from 15 residues. Germline-derived CDR1 and CDR2 are LNHDA and SQIVND (reference sequence). Measured with immunoSEQ multiplex PCR; TCRdb has only the in-frame clones, and not every one. This table holds under 30,000 clones, about 85% found once. Exposure to brentuximab vedotin varied, and each patient had relapsed following autologous stem cell transplantation. Starting with thawed PBMCs, CD4+ T cells were purified by magnetic negative selection. Specimen: CD4+ T cells from blood, collected at baseline. The chain joins TRBV19 to TRBJ1-5; D remains ambiguous. This receptor was obtained from a human donor with classical Hodgkin lymphoma. CDR3 sequence: CASKGWQNSNQPQHF. In DNA form, the CDR3 reads TGTGCCAGTAAGGGATGGCAGAATAGCAATCAGCCCCAGCATTTT.